One and the same sample provided the 16 T cell receptor beta chains below, sequenced in a study of monozygotic twins with inflammatory bowel disease. Each CDR3 protein gets one entry in TCRdb, which reprocessed the 5' RACE reads and gives no DNA. The data include around 150,000 distinct CDR3 sequences; the top ten clones carry 2% to 3%. Sample: blood. These receptors were obtained from a human donor with ulcerative colitis or Crohn's disease, or a healthy co-twin of an affected twin (not recorded which).

The J gene is TRBJ2-5, the V gene TRBV2; the D call of TRBD1 rests on TCRdb alone, since no DNA is present to check it. The CDR3 loop spans 12 amino acids. Germline V gene data show CDR1 as SNHLY and CDR2 as FYNNEI. The CDR3 loop is CASNPVGETQYF.

The J gene is TRBJ2-5, the V gene TRBV6-1; TCRdb indicates TRBD1, and absent DNA this call remains unverified. Germline CDR1 MNHNS, CDR2 SASEGT. The CDR3 has 14 amino acids. CDR3 residues: CASTPWGGEETQYF.

The V gene is TRBV3-1, the J gene TRBJ2-5; TCRdb proposes TRBD1, but this gene call is untestable without DNA. Germline V gene lookup returns CDR1 LGHDT and CDR2 YNNKEL (reference sequence). CDR3 size: 18 residues. This CDR3 is CASSQVVYGTGSRETQYF.

The chain recombines TRBV11-3 with TRBJ2-1. The CDR3 has 14 residues. CDR1 and CDR2 (germline): SGHNT, YENEEA. CDR3: CASSYGTIYNEQFF.

The chain links TRBV28 to TRBJ1-2; TCRdb picks TRBD1, but there is no DNA to check that call. The CDR3 has 16 residues. CDR1 MDHEN and CDR2 SYDVKM come from the germline V gene. The CDR3 region is CAGSLPWTGGSYGYTF.

This chain uses TRBV7-6 with TRBJ2-7; TCRdb's assignment of TRBD2 cannot be checked, as there is no DNA. Per the germline V gene, CDR1 is SGHVS and CDR2 is FNYEAQ. This CDR3 region has 18 residues. The CDR3 here is CASSLEASGGPTSYEQYF.

The V and J genes are TRBV19 and TRBJ2-1; TCRdb names TRBD1, which stays unverified in the absence of DNA. The CDR3 is 13 amino acids. CDR1 is LNHDA, CDR2 SQIVND, per germline (reference sequence). The CDR3 spells CASKDREVNEQFF.

The rearrangement links TRBV7-2 to TRBJ2-3; TCRdb names TRBD1, which stays unverified in the absence of DNA. The CDR3 is 15 residues long. Germline V lookup: CDR1 SGHTA, CDR2 FQGNSA. The CDR3 loop reads CASSLGTGHTDTQYF.

This chain uses TRBV4-2 with TRBJ2-7; checking the TCRdb D call of TRBD2 is not possible without DNA. Germline CDR1 LGHNA, CDR2 YNFKEQ. The length of the CDR3 is 18 residues. The CDR3 sequence is CASSHTLGEENKDYEQYF.

The CDR3 reads CSAISHPEQYYEQYF. The chain couples TRBV20-1 to TRBJ2-7; TCRdb returns TRBD1, unconfirmable since there is no DNA. Germline V gene sequence: CDR1 DFQATT, CDR2 SNEGSKA (reference sequence). The CDR3 contains 15 residues.

This rearrangement joins TRBV5-1 to TRBJ1-6. The CDR3 is made up of 14 amino acids. Looked up from germline, CDR1 is SGHRS and CDR2 is YFSETQ. CDR3 in amino acids: CASSESQANSPLHF.

This rearrangement joins TRBV29-1 to TRBJ2-7; TCRdb proposes TRBD1, but this gene call is untestable without DNA. Looked up from germline, CDR1 is SQVTM and CDR2 is ANQGSEA. The CDR3 has 14 amino acids. This CDR3 is CSVLPGQGTYEQYF.

The rearrangement links TRBV7-9 to TRBJ2-3; absent DNA, TCRdb's TRBD1 call cannot be checked. Germline V gene sequence: CDR1 SEHNR, CDR2 FQNEAQ (reference sequence). This CDR3 is 15 amino acids long. This CDR3 is CASSRTGDRPDTQYF.

The chain recombines TRBV11-1 with TRBJ1-1. The CDR3 totals 15 residues. Germline CDR1 reads SGHAT; CDR2 reads FQDESV (reference sequence). The CDR3 region is CASSKEVPVNTEAFF.

The chain combines TRBV7-2 with TRBJ2-7; the D call from TCRdb, TRBD2, cannot be confirmed without DNA. CDR1 SGHTA and CDR2 FQGNSA come from the germline V gene. The CDR3 runs 16 residues. The CDR3 reads CASSLAASGYSYEQYF.

The gene calls are TRBV2 and TRBJ1-5; TCRdb selects TRBD1, and the lack of DNA leaves this call unchecked. Germline CDR1 reads SNHLY; CDR2 reads FYNNEI. CDR3 size: 14 residues. The CDR3 spells CASRPVVGNQPQHF.